This TCR beta chain stems from a study of blood T cells in healthy people across ages. Germline V gives CDR1 ENHRY, CDR2 SYGVKD. V lost 10 bases, J lost 1 base, and 13 bases stayed unmatched. The CDR3 spans 17 residues. Next came a second PCR, run for about 7 to 11 cycles, which used a sample-barcoded 5' primer along with a J-beta primer mix. TCRdb passed the 5' RACE reads through MiXCR, listing each CDR3 protein once. The sample shows 1,800,000 or so distinct CDR3 sequences, about two fifths of them seen only once. This clonotype was seen once. What was sequenced was blood. The rearrangement uses TRBV10-3 and TRBJ1-1, with 12 bases lining up with TRBD1. The clonotype originates from a human donor in good health. For the CDR3, the DNA is TGTGCCAGCGGGACAGGGGGCCCCCATCAAGAGAACACTGAAGCTTTCTTT. As protein: CASGTGGPHQENTEAFF.